This T cell receptor (beta chain) is drawn from a study of T cells in Graves' hyperthyroidism and ophthalmopathy. What was amplified from RNA transcripts were TCR beta CDR3 regions. When the TCR CDR3 underwent first-round RT-PCR, the HTBI primer set was used. TCRdb independently ran MiXCR on the multiplex PCR reads; one entry per CDR3 protein. The sample shows some 760,000 distinct CDR3 sequences, about 14% of them seen only once. This clonotype showed up many times. The authors deemed Graves' hyperthyroidism stable absent ophthalmopathy progression within 18 months. This CDR3 region has 13 residues. Germline CDR1 MDHEN, CDR2 SYDVKM. Trimming took off 5 bases at V and 2 bases at J, with 7 bases between the two ends.

The clonotype originates from a woman aged 18 to 35 with Graves' hyperthyroidism. The sequencing sample was made of blood. The V call is TRBV28, the J call TRBJ2-1; D ambiguous. The CDR3 region is CASSHTAYNEQFF. Written as DNA, the CDR3 is TGTGCCAGCAGTCACACTGCCTACAATGAGCAGTTCTTC.